Given below is one TCR beta chain in context. Its antigen is unidentified. The sample belongs to a study of T cell responses to AZD1222 COVID-19 vaccine. Measured with immunoSEQ multiplex PCR; TCRdb has only the in-frame clones, and not every one. The data show approximately 110,000 clones, with around 88% seen just once and less than 6% held by the top ten. Points from the study as a whole: Seropositive at baseline were only six or seven AZD1222 recipients. None of the repertoires were sampled until the peak T cell response had passed.

The CDR3 has 14 residues. Germline lookup yields CDR1 SGHTA and CDR2 FQGNSA. V was cut by 6 bases and J by 0 bases, with 10 bases left in between. The sample here was peripheral blood, taken on day 0 of AZD1222 vaccination. The sequence was collected from an adult in good health. The genes are TRBV7-2 and TRBJ2-3; D gene unclear. CDR3 sequence: CASSTHQSTDTQYF. CDR3 DNA: TGTGCCAGCAGTACACACCAGAGCACAGATACGCAGTATTTT.